These 8 T cell receptor beta chains share one sample of origin, sequenced in a study of CD4 T cells in relation to SARS-CoV-2 and coronaviruses. Their recognized antigens are unknown. The table came from immunoSEQ multiplex PCR; TCRdb's copy has only in-frame clones and leaves some out. The sample includes more than 20,000 clones, over 65% of them seen just once. The unexposed donors gave CD4+ T cells in about 2011-2018, prior to COVID-19. The cells were cultured for roughly 11 days before CD4+ T cells were isolated. The sample consisted of CD4+ T cells from PBMCs, cultured in vitro. All receptors come from a human donor in good health.

This clone turned up a few times. The DNA for the CDR3 is TGTGCCAGCGTTGAGGGTGGTCGGACCCCCTGCGAGCAGTACTTC. Translated, it gives CASVEGGRTPCEQYF. The chain joins TRBV27 to TRBJ2-7; a weak D match, TRBD2 (5 bases). The V gene's germline CDR1 is MNHEY and CDR2 SMNVEV (reference sequence). The CDR3 is made up of 15 amino acids. V was trimmed by 8 bases and J by 6 bases, leaving 23 bases between them.

The J gene is TRBJ2-4, the V gene TRBV11-2; D possibly corresponds to TRBD2 (5 bases). Trimming cost V 3 bases and J 1 base, with 13 bases left between them. Germline V lookup: CDR1 SGHAT, CDR2 FQNNGV. The CDR3 has 16 residues. Here the CDR3 reads CASSFVDSRAKNIQYF. In DNA form, the CDR3 reads TGTGCCAGCAGCTTCGTGGACTCTCGGGCCAAAAACATTCAGTACTTC.

This rearrangement joins TRBV18 to TRBJ2-5; D is possibly TRBD2 (5 bases). There are 13 residues in the CDR3. The ends were cut back, 6 bases at V and 2 bases at J, with 10 bases in the middle. Germline CDR1 KGHSH, CDR2 LQKENI. The CDR3 is CASSRGGQETQYF. In nucleotides, the CDR3 is TGTGCCAGCTCCCGCGGAGGTCAAGAGACCCAGTACTTC.

This rearrangement joins TRBV7-3 to TRBJ2-5, with D tentatively TRBD1 (6 bases). This CDR3 spans 15 amino acids. V was shortened by 1 base and J by 5 bases, with 14 bases between the two germline ends. Looked up from germline, CDR1 is SGHTA and CDR2 is FQGTGA. The CDR3 is CASSLRDTPLETQYF. CDR3 in DNA: TGTGCCAGCAGCTTAAGGGACACCCCCTTGGAGACCCAGTACTTC. Filled out from reference TRBV7-3 and TRBJ2-5, the complete variable domain reads GAGVSQTPSNKVTEKGKYVELRCDPISGHTALYWYRQSLGQGPEFLIYFQGTGAADDSGLPNDRFFAVRPEGSVSTLKIQRTERGDSAVYLCASSLRDTPLETQYFGPGTRLLVL.

V usage is TRBV19 and J usage is TRBJ1-1, with 7 positions matching TRBD1. J was trimmed by 5 bases and V by 4 bases; bases with no gene match: 4. The CDR3 covers 13 residues. Germline V CDR1 and CDR2: LNHDA, SQIVND (reference sequence). CDR3 coding DNA: TGTGCCAGTAGTAAGGGGGCGAGTACTGAAGCTTTCTTT. This sequence encodes CASSKGASTEAFF.

CDR3 sequence: CASTSGRSNSPLHF. The CDR3 DNA reads as TGTGCCAGCACGTCCGGGCGCAGTAATTCACCCCTCCACTTT. The rearrangement links TRBV9 to TRBJ1-6; D not certain. The CDR3 spans 14 residues. V was shortened by 6 bases and J by 6 bases, with 13 bases between the two germline ends. CDR1 is SGDLS and CDR2 is YYNGEE in the germline V gene.

This clone was counted a few times. This rearrangement joins TRBV3-1 (or the pseudogene TRBV3-2) to TRBJ2-3; D gene ambiguous. CDR3 length: 14 residues. The germline V gene encodes CDR1 LGHDT and CDR2 YNNKEL (reference sequence). The V end was cut by 3 bases, the J end by 3 bases, with 10 bases between. This CDR3 reads CASSHADGTDTQYF. The CDR3 DNA follows: TGTGCCAGCAGCCATGCCGACGGGACAGATACGCAGTATTTT.

V usage is TRBV5-1 and J usage is TRBJ2-7; D perhaps matches TRBD1 (6 bases). Germline CDR1 is SGHRS and CDR2 is YFSETQ. The CDR3 has 14 amino acids. Trimming removed 4 bases at V and 7 bases at J, with 18 bases between. The CDR3 DNA is TGCGCCAGCAGCACAAACGAACAGGGTCCTGAGCAGTACTTC. It is translated as CASSTNEQGPEQYF.